This TCR beta chain is from a study of blood T cell repertoires in COVID-19. Study-level information: COVID-19 samples from acute and convalescent phases originated in the United States, Italy and Spain. T cells, B-cell-depleted T cells, or PBMCs supplied cDNA or gDNA.

Original processing methods: Estimated nucleated cell counts came from reference gene primer amplification. The data were produced by immunoSEQ multiplex PCR, yet TCRdb's version contains in-frame clones alone and is incomplete. The DNA was the basis for D and trimming; V, J and clone size are from that table. The sample includes some 200,000 clones, approximately 79% of them seen just once. The CDR3 has 13 amino acids. The germline CDR1 and CDR2 sequences are MNHEY and SMNVEV (reference sequence). With 3 bases removed from V and 8 bases from J, the gap between germline ends came to 10 bases. The V call is TRBV27, the J call TRBJ2-2; D is ambiguous. This TCR derives from a man aged 25 to 45 with active or convalescent COVID-19. Sequencing was performed on peripheral blood. CDR3 DNA sequence: TGTGCCAGCAGTTTGTCGAGATCTGGGGAGCTGTTTTTT. This sequence encodes CASSLSRSGELFF.